The 21 T cell receptor beta chains reported below all come from one sample, sequenced in a study of identical twins (dated by TCRdb to the mid-2010s). The library relied on 5' RACE. Reads for this sample came from an Illumina HiSeq 2000. The raw public reads went through TCRdb reprocessing: fastp at Q25, MiXCR clone calling, in-frame beta chains kept. Rows are unified per CDR3 protein, each entry keeping the most common DNA and genes. Present in this sample are under 900,000 distinct CDR3 sequences, approximately 13% of which were seen just once. The ten largest clones represent about 1.6% of the sample. The same data also contributed to another study, on yellow fever vaccine responses in identical twins.

The sequenced material came from PBMCs. The source of these receptors is a woman aged 18-29 years in good health.

This clonotype has more than one count but fewer than ten. CDR3 sequence reads: CASSLGVPNPPLHF. The CDR3 bases are TGTGCCAGCAGTTTAGGGGTACCGAATCCACCCCTCCACTTT. V usage is TRBV12-3 or TRBV12-4 and J usage is TRBJ1-6; D not certain. Trimming left V 1 base short and J 11 bases short, with 12 bases between. The CDR3 runs to 14 residues.

This clonotype has just a few counts. V usage is TRBV6-1 and J usage is TRBJ2-7; D is possibly TRBD2 (7 bases). With 6 bases removed from V and 1 base from J, the gap between germline ends came to 10 bases. The CDR3 consists of 13 residues. The germline V gene has CDR1 MNHNS and CDR2 SASEGT. The CDR3, as DNA: TGTGCCAGCAGGCGGGGGCTGTCCTACGAGCAGTACTTC. It is translated as CASRRGLSYEQYF.

This clonotype was detected only a few times. The rearrangement joins TRBV20-1 to TRBJ1-4; possibly TRBD1 for D (5 bases). CDR1 is DFQATT, CDR2 SNEGSKA, per germline (reference sequence). This CDR3 has 14 amino acids. Trimming stripped 6 bases from V and 4 bases from J, with 15 bases between. This CDR3 is CSATPRGYNEKLFF. The DNA of the CDR3 is TGCAGTGCGACCCCTAGGGGTTATAATGAAAAACTGTTTTTT.

This clonotype was seen many times. The chain uses TRBV28 and TRBJ1-1, with 7 bases lining up with TRBD1. There are 14 residues in the CDR3. J gave up 2 bases and V 4 bases, and 4 bases lay outside the gene matches. Germline CDR1 reads MDHEN; CDR2 reads SYDVKM. The CDR3 reads CASSWGTDNTEAFF. The CDR3 DNA reads as TGTGCCAGCAGTTGGGGGACAGATAACACTGAAGCTTTCTTT.

V gene TRBV12-3 or TRBV12-4 combines with J gene TRBJ1-1; no clear D. The V and J ends lost 7 bases and 1 base respectively, with 22 bases between them. There are 17 residues in the CDR3. This chain's CDR3 is CASTTVGFRSANTEAFF. CDR3 sequence (DNA): TGTGCCAGCACCACTGTCGGATTTCGATCGGCGAACACTGAAGCTTTCTTT.

V usage is TRBV12-3 or TRBV12-4 and J usage is TRBJ2-3; 7 bases map to TRBD1. The CDR3 contains 18 residues. The V segment lost 6 bases and the J segment 0 bases; nucleotides outside the gene matches: 15. The CDR3, as DNA: TGTGCCAGCAGGGCCGACAGGGCGTTATGGTTTAGCACAGATACGCAGTATTTT. It is translated as CASRADRALWFSTDTQYF.

This clonotype was seen only a few times. The genes are TRBV25-1 and TRBJ1-5; D is unclear. Germline V lookup: CDR1 MGHDK, CDR2 SYGVNS. The CDR3 extends over 20 amino acids. V was trimmed by 10 bases and J by 7 bases, leaving 38 bases between them. The CDR3 DNA reads TGTGCCACTGCGGGGAGGATGAGGGCACAGTTACTATCGAGAGTCCAGCCCCAGCATTTT. This codes for CATAGRMRAQLLSRVQPQHF.

This clonotype was observed a handful of times. The chain joins TRBV5-1 to TRBJ1-4; D is undetermined. Germline V gives CDR1 SGHRS, CDR2 YFSETQ. The V end lost 4 bases, the J end lost 3 bases, and 10 bases lay between the germline ends. The CDR3 has 14 residues. CDR3 loop: CASSPAFSNEKLFF. CDR3 nucleotides: TGCGCCAGCAGCCCCGCCTTCTCTAATGAAAAACTGTTTTTT.

This clonotype occurred a few times. This chain links TRBV12-3 or TRBV12-4 with TRBJ2-7; 7 nucleotides agree with TRBD1. CDR3 length equals 14 residues. After removal of 5 bases from V and 3 bases from J, the junction contained 7 bases not matched to a gene. CDR3 amino acids: CASSPVGQNYEQYF. CDR3 DNA sequence: TGTGCCAGCAGTCCCGTGGGACAGAACTACGAGCAGTACTTC.

This clonotype was counted many times. The chain is built from TRBV12-3 or TRBV12-4 and TRBJ2-3, with 9 bases that match TRBD1. The CDR3 runs 16 residues. The V and J ends lost 4 bases and 3 bases, in that order; junction bases with no gene match: 8. CDR3: CASSSDRQGGTDTQYF. The CDR3 DNA reads TGTGCCAGCAGTTCCGATAGACAGGGGGGGACAGATACGCAGTATTTT.

This clonotype was detected many times. V and J are TRBV3-1 and TRBJ1-1; D is possibly TRBD1 (5 bases). Deletions cut 4 bases from V and 0 bases from J, with 9 bases between. The CDR3 has 14 residues. Germline CDR1 and CDR2: LGHDT and YNNKEL (reference sequence). CDR3 region: CASSRQGLNTEAFF. The CDR3 DNA reads as TGTGCCAGCAGCCGCCAGGGCCTGAACACTGAAGCTTTCTTT. The full variable domain, its missing parts supplied by reference TRBV3-1 and TRBJ1-1, is DTAVSQTPKYLVTQMGNDKSIKCEQNLGHDTMYWYKQDSKKFLKIMFSYNNKELIINETVPNRFSPKSPDKAHLNLHINSLELGDSAVYFCASSRQGLNTEAFFGQGTRLTVV.

This clonotype was observed a handful of times. This chain connects TRBV25-1 to TRBJ1-2, with 7 bases identical to TRBD1. The ends lost 5 bases at V and 6 bases at J; junction bases unmatched: 12. This CDR3 comprises 15 residues. Germline V gene data show CDR1 as MGHDK and CDR2 as SYGVNS. CDR3 nucleotide sequence: TGTGCCAGCAGTAGACGACAGGGTTACTTCGATGGCTACACCTTC. The encoded protein is CASSRRQGYFDGYTF.

This chain uses TRBV25-1 with TRBJ2-6, with 7 nucleotides matching TRBD1. CDR1 MGHDK and CDR2 SYGVNS come from the germline V gene. Unmatched junction bases numbered 2, after V lost 11 bases and J lost 10 bases. The CDR3 extends over 10 amino acids. The DNA of the CDR3 is TGTGCCGTCAGGGGGAACGTCCTGACTTTC. As protein: CAVRGNVLTF.

The CDR3 region is CATSVGQTTGELFF. DNA for the CDR3: TGTGCCACCAGTGTGGGACAAACTACCGGGGAGCTGTTTTTT. V gene TRBV24-1 combines with J gene TRBJ2-2, with a tentative D call TRBD1 (6 bases). Deletions cut 5 bases from V and 5 bases from J, with 11 bases between. The CDR3 loop spans 14 amino acids. CDR1 KGHDR and CDR2 SFDVKD come from the germline V gene.

On this clonotype itself: The junction departs from germline at one end; a sequencing error may be responsible. This chain connects TRBV20-1 to TRBJ1-1; D is possibly TRBD1 (5 bases). The CDR3 contains 11 residues. Germline V gives CDR1 DFQATT, CDR2 SNEGSKA (reference sequence). The CDR3 reads CSARGTSEAFF. The DNA for the CDR3 is TGCAGTGCAAGAGGGACTTCGGAAGCTTTCTTT.

This chain connects TRBV12-3 or TRBV12-4 to TRBJ2-1; D tentatively fits TRBD1 or TRBD2 (6 bases each). The CDR3 spans 15 residues. V shed 8 bases and J shed 6 bases, with 20 bases lying between them. CDR3: CASETTGGGFNEQFF. The CDR3, as DNA: TGTGCCAGCGAAACAACAGGAGGGGGATTCAATGAGCAGTTCTTC.

The genes are TRBV7-2 and TRBJ1-2; 8 bases map to TRBD1. J lost 4 bases, V lost 5 bases, and 9 bases had no gene match. Germline assignment: CDR1 SGHTA and CDR2 FQGNSA. The CDR3 is made up of 15 amino acids. CDR3 nucleotides: TGTGCCAGCAGCGCCAGCAGGGGGCTTGGCTATGGCTACACCTTC. Translated: CASSASRGLGYGYTF.

V gene TRBV7-9 combines with J gene TRBJ2-1, with 12 bases identical to TRBD2. The germline CDR1 and CDR2 sequences are SEHNR and FQNEAQ (reference sequence). Trimming took 4 bases from V and 10 from J; bases not matched to a gene: 11. This CDR3 spans 16 amino acids. DNA of the CDR3: TGTGCCAGCAGCTCCCCTGCTCGGACTAGCGGGGCCGAGCAGTTCTTC. Translated, it gives CASSSPARTSGAEQFF.

This clonotype showed up just a few times. The rearrangement joins TRBV7-9 to TRBJ2-5, with 9 bases matching TRBD1. The CDR3 loop spans 16 amino acids. Unmatched junction bases numbered 6, after V lost 3 bases and J lost 1 base. Germline V gene lookup returns CDR1 SEHNR and CDR2 FQNEAQ (reference sequence). Written as DNA, the CDR3 is TGTGCCAGCAGCTTCCCGGGACAGGGTAGCCAAGAGACCCAGTACTTC. This sequence encodes CASSFPGQGSQETQYF.

J is TRBJ2-3 and V is TRBV28, with 12 bases lining up with TRBD1. Germline-derived CDR1 and CDR2 are MDHEN and SYDVKM. CDR3 length: 15 residues. The V and J ends lost 6 bases and 6 bases, in that order; junction bases with no gene match: 7. The CDR3 DNA is TGTGCCAGCAGGACCCGGGACAGGGGGCCGGATACGCAGTATTTT. Encoded protein: CASRTRDRGPDTQYF. Full variable domain (missing parts from reference TRBV28 and TRBJ2-3): DVKVTQSSRYLVKRTGEKVFLECVQDMDHENMFWYRQDPGLGLRLIYFSYDVKMKEKGDIPEGYSVSREKKERFSLILESASTNQTSMYLCASRTRDRGPDTQYFGPGTRLTVL.

There are a few counts of this clonotype. V and J are TRBV18 and TRBJ1-5, with 8 bases that match TRBD1. The V segment lost 3 bases and the J segment 9 bases; nucleotides outside the gene matches: 7. The CDR3 has 14 amino acids. From germline, CDR1 is KGHSH and CDR2 LQKENI. The CDR3 loop reads CASSPGQGAGPQHF. CDR3 sequence (DNA): TGTGCCAGCTCACCGGGGCAGGGGGCTGGGCCCCAGCATTTT.